These T cell receptor beta chains were read from a single sample in a study of cytomegalovirus exposure and HLA in healthy donors. The assay was immunoSEQ multiplex PCR, and TCRdb's table has in-frame clones only and misses some. Among roughly 40,000 clones listed, roughly 81% were seen once. The sequenced sample was PBMCs. The receptors were sampled from a woman aged 40 to 50 in good health and CMV-seronegative. Both conserved end residues are part of each CDR3. Each record gives: V gene, J gene, CDR3 protein.

>TRBV18|TRBJ2-4
CASSPSQESGNIQYF
>TRBV9|TRBJ1-4
CASSGRLGEKLFF
>TRBV14|TRBJ1-4
CASSQETSAGTGKLFF
>TRBV15|TRBJ1-4
CATSRDGGVTEKLFF
>TRBV4-2|TRBJ2-2
CASSQETGWNTGELFF
>TRBV5-6|TRBJ1-1
CASSFGWGGTEAFF
>TRBV5-1|TRBJ2-3
CASRASGVASTDTQYF
>TRBV2|TRBJ2-1
CASSEVQGNEQFF
>TRBV28|TRBJ1-6
CASRPTGTAGYNSPLHF
>TRBV4-1|TRBJ2-5
CASSQDGTSGGRKTQYF
>TRBV2|TRBJ1-2
CASSSHGQGGASYTF
>TRBV5-1|TRBJ2-3
CASSPLRGDTDTQYF
>TRBV6-6|TRBJ2-5
CASSISGGAYETQYF
>TRBV7-6|TRBJ2-1
CASSLGGGLRNYNEQFF
>TRBV4-2|TRBJ2-1
CASSQDLQAGPDEQFF
>TRBV4-2|TRBJ2-1
CASSQDMLAGEFF
>TRBV6-1|TRBJ2-1
CASSGTGLGEQFF
>TRBV2|TRBJ1-2
CASRESARMYGYTF
>TRBV6-6|TRBJ1-5
CASSYAGNQPQHF
>TRBV7-8|TRBJ2-6
CASRARGAGANVLTF
>TRBV9|TRBJ2-5
CASSPGTAGETQYF
>TRBV25-1|TRBJ2-1
CASSDPGVAEQFF
>TRBV7-3|TRBJ1-6
CASSRARWRGQDSPLHF
>TRBV7-6|TRBJ2-5
CASSLKGRGETQYF
>TRBV6-5|TRBJ2-4
CASSYSNGRDIQYF
>TRBV2|TRBJ1-3
CASRAAYSKGNTIYF
>TRBV5-1|TRBJ2-2
CASRGTSGNTGELFF
>TRBV29-1|TRBJ1-2
CSVEGDRGNGYTF
>TRBV4-1|TRBJ1-2
CASSLRDTNYGYTF
>TRBV5-1|TRBJ1-1
CASSYGQDSEAFF
>TRBV6-1|TRBJ1-6
CASREGQIYNSPLHF
>TRBV19|TRBJ1-2
CASSIDTGYGYTF
>TRBV7-2|TRBJ2-1
CASSLVQREQFF